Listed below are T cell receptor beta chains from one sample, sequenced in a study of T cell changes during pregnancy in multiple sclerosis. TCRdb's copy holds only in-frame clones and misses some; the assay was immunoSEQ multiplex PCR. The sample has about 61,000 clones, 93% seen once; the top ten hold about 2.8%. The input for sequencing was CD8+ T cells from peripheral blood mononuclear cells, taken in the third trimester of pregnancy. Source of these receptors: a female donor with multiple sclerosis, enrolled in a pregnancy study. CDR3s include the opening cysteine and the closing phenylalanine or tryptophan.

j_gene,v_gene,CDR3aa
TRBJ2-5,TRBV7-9,CASSLKGPGRQETQYF
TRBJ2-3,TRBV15,CATSSLAASTDTQYF
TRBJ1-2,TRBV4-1,CASSQTDGTGFEGYTF
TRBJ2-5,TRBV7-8,CASSLIVQKETQYF
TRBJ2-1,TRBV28,CASTGLDYNEQFF
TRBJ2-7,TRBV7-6,CASSSRTGNGTYEQYF
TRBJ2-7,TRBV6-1,CASSLRTGAYEQYF
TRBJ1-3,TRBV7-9,CASSLVGVGSGNTIYF
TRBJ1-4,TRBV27,CASSSIPGATNEKLFF
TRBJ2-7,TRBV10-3,CAIHQGGGGSYEQYF
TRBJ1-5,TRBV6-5,CASSETEYSNQPQHF
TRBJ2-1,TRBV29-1,CSVERPGTVLFEQFF
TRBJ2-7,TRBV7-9,CASSPQTGTYEQYF
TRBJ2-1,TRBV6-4,CASSDSSQGANEQFF
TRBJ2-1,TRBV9,CASSLGGAGEWYEQFF
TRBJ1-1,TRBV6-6,CASSSTGTEAFF
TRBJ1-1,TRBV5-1,CASSLVEETGTEAFF
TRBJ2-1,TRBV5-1,CASSLKLAGSYNEQFF
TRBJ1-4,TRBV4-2,CASSHQDPSGVFF
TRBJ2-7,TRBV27,CASSWASGNYEQYF
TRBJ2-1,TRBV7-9,CASSLALGLKVYNEQFF
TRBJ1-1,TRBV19,CASSQGNTEAFF
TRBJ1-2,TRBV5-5,CASSFSYRVGNYGYTF
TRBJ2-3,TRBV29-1,CSVEDQSGITDTQYF
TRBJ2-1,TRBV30,CAWSSGASYNEQFF
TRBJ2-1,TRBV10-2,CASSDRTSGTDEQFF
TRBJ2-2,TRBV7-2,CASSPHGLAGGAGELFF
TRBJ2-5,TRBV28,CASSTGTGGIQETQYF
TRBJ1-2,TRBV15,CATSRLPGQRIFYGYTF
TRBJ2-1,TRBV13,CASSTHVPGLAGGAYNEQFF
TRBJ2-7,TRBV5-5,CASSFGGGGYEQYF
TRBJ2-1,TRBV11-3,CASRPIQGWTYNEQFF
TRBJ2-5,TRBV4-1,CASSEQVGAGGVQYF
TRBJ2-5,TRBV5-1,CASSHGVRGETLQETQYF
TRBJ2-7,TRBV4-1,CASSQEGRGYEQYF